In its sample, the clone carrying this T cell receptor beta chain was seen many times. Building the TCR beta libraries relied on iRepertoire HTBI primers, and CDR3 regions underwent Arm-PCR. Each CDR3 protein is one row after TCRdb ran MiXCR on the multiplex PCR reads. This table holds 560,000 or so distinct CDR3 sequences, around 16% found once. Indicated time point: newly diagnosed GD, antithyroid drugs for less than 3 months. PBMCs provided the RNA from which the TCR library was made. These data originate in a study of regulatory T cells in long-lasting Graves disease. The germline gives CDR1 MNHNS, CDR2 SASEGT. The CDR3 length is 12 residues. The V end was cut by 3 bases, the J end by 5 bases, with 7 bases between. These data were also filed under a second study, of T cells in Graves' hyperthyroidism and ophthalmopathy. That report adds: Each patient was aged 18 to 65 and had newly diagnosed hyperthyroidism of under 2 months' duration. Most thyroid-expanded clonotypes above 0.001 were also found in blood.

The chain employs TRBV6-1 and TRBJ2-5; no definite D call. The sample was peripheral blood mononuclear cells (PBMCs), taken at new diagnosis, from a patient treated with antithyroid drugs. This clonotype originated in a man aged 18 to 35 with Graves disease. The CDR3 DNA reads as TGTGCCAGCAGTGATAATTGGGAGACCCAGTACTTC. This sequence encodes CASSDNWETQYF.